A single sample is the source of the 30 T cell receptor beta chains below, sequenced in a study of blood T cell repertoires in COVID-19. The repertoire was sequenced with immunoSEQ multiplex PCR; TCRdb's copy has only in-frame clones and lacks some. The data contain under 200,000 clones, roughly 85% of them singletons. Sequenced sample: peripheral blood. These receptors originate from a man between 60 and 75 years old with active or convalescent COVID-19.

A few counts support this clone. The gene calls are TRBV6-1 and TRBJ1-5; 7 bases are shared with TRBD1. V trimming: 4 bases; J trimming: 1 base; junction bases outside the gene matches: 7. The CDR3 consists of 16 residues. Looked up from germline, CDR1 is MNHNS and CDR2 is SASEGT. CDR3 region: CASSGSGGFSNQPQHF. Here the CDR3 DNA reads TGTGCCAGCAGTGGATCAGGGGGTTTCAGCAATCAGCCCCAGCATTTT.

This clone has only one observation. This rearrangement joins TRBV6-5 to TRBJ2-6, with D possibly TRBD2 on 5 matching bases. Germline V gives CDR1 MNHEY, CDR2 SVGAGI. V shed 0 bases and J shed 2 bases, with 5 bases lying between them. The CDR3 length is 15 residues. In nucleotides, the CDR3 is TGTGCCAGCAGTTACTCCGGGACTGGGGCCAACGTCCTGACTTTC. Protein product: CASSYSGTGANVLTF.

The chain recombines TRBV9 with TRBJ2-1; D gene unclear. CDR1 and CDR2 (germline): SGDLS, YYNGEE. The CDR3 runs to 13 residues. Trimming shortened V by 0 bases and J by 9 bases, and 10 bases separated the two germline ends. For the CDR3, the DNA is TGTGCCAGCAGCGTAGAACTAAACGGTGAGCAGTTCTTC. Translation: CASSVELNGEQFF.

The chain employs TRBV19 and TRBJ2-7; 8 nucleotides line up with TRBD1. The germline V gene encodes CDR1 LNHDA and CDR2 SQIVND (reference sequence). After removal of 5 bases from V and 6 bases from J, the junction contained 9 bases not matched to a gene. The CDR3 runs to 14 residues. The CDR3 DNA is TGTGCCAGTAGTCCTGGACAGGGTATTTCCGAGCAGTACTTC. Amino acid sequence: CASSPGQGISEQYF.

The genes are TRBV5-1 and TRBJ1-4; 10 bases map to TRBD1. In germline, CDR1 is SGHRS, CDR2 YFSETQ. This CDR3 contains 16 residues. Trimming cost V 4 bases and J 4 bases; bases outside gene matches: 7. In nucleotides, the CDR3 is TGCGCCAGCAGCCCGAGGACAGGGGGAGTTAATGAAAAACTGTTTTTT. This codes for CASSPRTGGVNEKLFF.

V usage is TRBV11-2 and J usage is TRBJ1-5, with a possible D match to TRBD1 (6 bases). Germline V gives CDR1 SGHAT, CDR2 FQNNGV. V lost 0 bases to trimming and J lost 6 bases, with 12 bases between them. CDR3 size: 15 residues. The CDR3 spells CASSLEQGRGQPQHF. Written as DNA, the CDR3 is TGTGCCAGCAGCTTAGAACAGGGTCGTGGTCAGCCCCAGCATTTT.

This clone was detected a few times. The CDR3 here is CAWSVPSWAQDRAYSNQPQHF. Here the CDR3 DNA reads TGTGCCTGGAGTGTACCCTCTTGGGCTCAGGACAGGGCATATAGCAATCAGCCCCAGCATTTT. The chain is built from TRBV30 and TRBJ1-5; 8 nucleotides align to TRBD1. Germline lookup yields CDR1 GTSNPN and CDR2 SVGIG (reference sequence). After removal of 0 bases from V and 0 bases from J, the junction contained 19 bases not matched to a gene. The CDR3 is 21 residues long.

This clone was counted only a few times. The V call is TRBV7-2, the J call TRBJ2-7; D perhaps matches TRBD1 (5 bases). V lost 11 bases, J lost 6 bases, and 23 bases lay in between. This CDR3 region has 14 residues. Germline V gene lookup returns CDR1 SGHTA and CDR2 FQGNSA. The CDR3 loop reads CAEDGSGRGGEQYF. DNA for the CDR3: TGTGCCGAAGACGGATCGGGTAGGGGTGGCGAGCAGTACTTC.

This clone was observed a handful of times. The genes are TRBV5-6 and TRBJ1-5; maybe TRBD1 (6 bases). Germline V lookup: CDR1 SGHDT, CDR2 YYEEEE. V lost 2 bases and J 2 bases, leaving 11 bases between the germline ends. The CDR3 consists of 15 residues. The CDR3 here is CASSFRGGGNQPQHF. In DNA, the CDR3 is TGTGCCAGCAGCTTTAGAGGGGGAGGCAATCAGCCCCAGCATTTT.

This chain connects TRBV29-1 to TRBJ2-5; D is perhaps TRBD2 (6 bases). Trimming removed 3 bases at V and 4 bases at J, with 9 bases between. The CDR3 consists of 12 residues. Per the germline V gene, CDR1 is SQVTM and CDR2 is ANQGSEA. Written as DNA, the CDR3 is TGCAGCGTTGAGCCCGGGGGAGAGACCCAGTACTTC. This codes for CSVEPGGETQYF.

The rearrangement links TRBV7-3 to TRBJ2-5; D ambiguous. V gave up 2 bases and J gave up 5 bases, with 9 bases separating them. The CDR3 is 13 residues long. Germline assignment: CDR1 SGHTA and CDR2 FQGTGA. Here the CDR3 reads CASSLSPGETQYF. As DNA, the CDR3 is TGTGCCAGCAGCTTATCTCCGGGTGAGACCCAGTACTTC.

The chain combines TRBV29-1 with TRBJ2-1; 9 bases are shared with TRBD1. Germline lookup yields CDR1 SQVTM and CDR2 ANQGSEA. V gave up 6 bases and J gave up 8 bases; unmatched junction bases: 5. The CDR3 has 12 residues. CDR3 loop: CSVRQGGYEQFF. CDR3 coding DNA: TGCAGCGTAAGACAGGGGGGATATGAGCAGTTCTTC.

This clone was seen just once. The chain uses TRBV6-6 and TRBJ1-1; 7 nucleotides match TRBD1. Germline CDR1 and CDR2: MNHNY and SVGAGI (reference sequence). The CDR3 has 15 amino acids. The trim removed 4 bases at V and 3 bases at J, leaving 8 bases unmatched. CDR3 in DNA: TGTGCCAGCAGTTCGGGACAGCGCCCCGACACTGAAGCTTTCTTT. It is translated as CASSSGQRPDTEAFF.

V and J are TRBV11-2 and TRBJ1-2; TRBD1 is a possible D gene (6 bases). Trimming shortened V by 6 bases and J by 1 base, and 18 bases separated the two germline ends. Germline assignment: CDR1 SGHAT and CDR2 FQNNGV. This CDR3 has 16 residues. CDR3 sequence: CASSSLWGGLNYGYTF. The CDR3 DNA sequence: TGTGCCAGCAGTTCTCTTTGGGGGGGCCTTAACTATGGCTACACCTTC.

The V call is TRBV12-3 or TRBV12-4, the J call TRBJ2-7, with D hard to call. Trimming removed 2 bases at V and 3 bases at J, with 5 bases between. The CDR3 is made up of 12 amino acids. The CDR3 nucleotides are TGTGCCAGCAGTTTACCTTTCTACGAGCAGTACTTC. Protein: CASSLPFYEQYF.

CDR3 sequence reads: CASRQGVLLYF. DNA for the CDR3: TGTGCCAGCAGACAGGGGGTACTCCTATATTTT. V and J are TRBV2 and TRBJ1-3; 8 positions match TRBD1. The J segment lost 14 bases and the V segment lost 6 bases, leaving 6 bases of the junction unmatched. Germline V gene data show CDR1 as SNHLY and CDR2 as FYNNEI. The CDR3 runs to 11 residues. The variable domain in full, with the rest retrieved from reference TRBV2 and TRBJ1-3, is EPEVTQTPSHQVTQMGQEVILRCVPISNHLYFYWYRQILGQKVEFLVSFYNNEISEKSEIFDDQFSVERPDGSNFTLKIRSTKLEDSAMYFCASRQGVLLYFGEGSWLTVV.

This clone was observed once. The chain employs TRBV5-1 and TRBJ1-4; 8 bases agree with TRBD1. V shed 0 bases, J shed 8 bases, and the junction held 9 bases outside the gene matches. The CDR3 is 16 amino acids. Germline CDR1 SGHRS, CDR2 YFSETQ. Here the CDR3 reads CASSLGQGAVFEKLFF. The CDR3 DNA is TGCGCCAGCAGCTTGGGGCAGGGGGCGGTCTTCGAAAAACTGTTTTTT.

The genes are TRBV3-1 (or the pseudogene TRBV3-2) and TRBJ1-2; no definite D call. CDR3 length: 16 amino acids. Germline V gives CDR1 LGHDT, CDR2 YNNKEL (reference sequence). The germline V and J ends were trimmed by 4 bases and 1 base, with 16 bases remaining between them. This CDR3 is CASSPMEGRRNYGYTF. The CDR3 coding sequence is TGTGCCAGCAGCCCGATGGAGGGTCGACGTAACTATGGCTACACCTTC.

This clone has a single count. This chain joins TRBV28 and TRBJ2-4; tentatively, D is TRBD1 (6 bases). Deletions cut 6 bases from V and 9 bases from J, with 15 bases between. This CDR3 has 13 amino acids. Per the germline V gene, CDR1 is MDHEN and CDR2 is SYDVKM. This CDR3 is CASRKTGIGIQYF. The CDR3 nucleotides are TGTGCCAGCAGAAAAACAGGGATCGGCATTCAGTACTTC.

This sequence joins TRBV5-1 and TRBJ2-5; 11 bases line up with TRBD2. The CDR3 runs to 15 residues. Trimming cost V 2 bases and J 3 bases; bases outside gene matches: 3. Germline lookup yields CDR1 SGHRS and CDR2 YFSETQ. CDR3 nucleotide sequence: TGCGCCAGCAGCTTACAACTAGCGGGGGAAGAGACCCAGTACTTC. Translation: CASSLQLAGEETQYF. Full variable domain (missing parts from reference TRBV5-1 and TRBJ2-5): KAGVTQTPRYLIKTRGQQVTLSCSPISGHRSVSWYQQTPGQGLQFLFEYFSETQRNKGNFPGRFSGRQFSNSRSEMNVSTLELGDSALYLCASSLQLAGEETQYFGPGTRLLVL.

The rearrangement links TRBV18 to TRBJ1-1; no definite D call. The CDR3 contains 14 residues. V was cut by 3 bases and J by 3 bases, with 11 bases left in between. Germline lookup yields CDR1 KGHSH and CDR2 LQKENI. In DNA form, the CDR3 reads TGTGCCAGCTCACCTGGCGGAAGTGACACTGAAGCTTTCTTT. Amino acids: CASSPGGSDTEAFF.

The chain links TRBV11-2 to TRBJ1-1; D gene ambiguous. V lost 3 bases and J lost 2, with 7 bases in between. Germline-derived CDR1 and CDR2 are SGHAT and FQNNGV. The CDR3 consists of 13 residues. Here the CDR3 DNA reads TGTGCCAGCAGCTTGGGCAGAAACACTGAAGCTTTCTTT. It specifies CASSLGRNTEAFF.

The chain joins TRBV3-1 (or the pseudogene TRBV3-2) to TRBJ1-6; D remains unclear. Trimming stripped 1 base from V and 13 bases from J, with 8 bases between. The length of the CDR3 is 12 residues. Germline V CDR1 and CDR2: LGHDT, YNNKEL (reference sequence). In DNA, the CDR3 is TGTGCCAGCAGCCAAGCTCGTAGCCCCCTCCACTTT. Translating it yields CASSQARSPLHF.

CDR3 nucleotide sequence: TGTGCCAGCAAACAGCTGAACACTGAAGCTTTCTTT. It encodes CASKQLNTEAFF. The chain couples TRBV28 to TRBJ1-1, with D uncertain. This CDR3 is built from 12 residues. The V end lost 7 bases, the J end lost 0 bases, and 6 bases lay between the germline ends. The germline gives CDR1 MDHEN, CDR2 SYDVKM. Full variable domain (remainder filled in from reference TRBV28 and TRBJ1-1): DVKVTQSSRYLVKRTGEKVFLECVQDMDHENMFWYRQDPGLGLRLIYFSYDVKMKEKGDIPEGYSVSREKKERFSLILESASTNQTSMYLCASKQLNTEAFFGQGTRLTVV.

This clone was detected once. The chain has TRBV5-1 and TRBJ2-4; a weak D match, TRBD2 (5 bases). The V and J ends lost 0 bases and 0 bases respectively, with 16 bases between them. The CDR3 has 18 amino acids. Germline V CDR1 and CDR2: SGHRS, YFSETQ. The CDR3 DNA follows: TGCGCCAGCAGCTTGGGAGGTTTGGCGGGCCCAGCCAAAAACATTCAGTACTTC. Protein: CASSLGGLAGPAKNIQYF.

The chain carries TRBV19 and TRBJ1-3; perhaps TRBD1 as D (6 bases). Trimming pared 3 bases from V and 2 bases from J, leaving 8 bases between. CDR1 and CDR2 (germline): LNHDA, SQIVND (reference sequence). The CDR3 totals 14 residues. CDR3 in amino acids: CASSIPGAGNTIYF. The CDR3 DNA is TGTGCCAGTAGTATCCCAGGGGCTGGAAACACCATATATTTT.

This chain connects TRBV6-5 to TRBJ1-1; 9 nucleotides line up with TRBD1. CDR3 size: 14 residues. The V gene end was trimmed by 5 bases and the J gene end by 4 bases; junction bases not matched to a gene: 5. Per germline, CDR1 MNHEY and CDR2 SVGAGI. CDR3 protein: CASSTGGRGTEAFF. For the CDR3, the DNA is TGTGCCAGCAGTACAGGGGGCCGAGGCACTGAAGCTTTCTTT.

The V call is TRBV11-2, the J call TRBJ2-4; TRBD2 agrees at 9 bases. The CDR3 is 17 amino acids. V shed 3 bases, J shed 2 bases, and the junction held 8 bases outside the gene matches. The germline V gene encodes CDR1 SGHAT and CDR2 FQNNGV. The CDR3 DNA sequence: TGTGCCAGCAGCTTCGGCGGGGGGGCCTCGACCAAAAACATTCAGTACTTC. Translating gives CASSFGGGASTKNIQYF. The entire variable domain, with the rest obtained from reference TRBV11-2 and TRBJ2-4, is as follows: EAGVAQSPRYKIIEKRQSVAFWCNPISGHATLYWYQQILGQGPKLLIQFQNNGVVDDSQLPKDRFSAERLKGVDSTLKIQPAKLEDSAVYLCASSFGGGASTKNIQYFGAGTRLSVL.

V gene TRBV19 combines with J gene TRBJ1-5; 10 positions agree with TRBD1. V was pared by 6 bases and J by 2 bases, with 4 bases of the junction left unmatched. From germline, CDR1 is LNHDA and CDR2 SQIVND (reference sequence). The CDR3 is made up of 15 amino acids. CDR3 region: CASRGTGARNQPQHF. The CDR3 DNA follows: TGTGCCAGTAGGGGGACAGGGGCCCGCAATCAGCCCCAGCATTTT.

This clone appeared a single time. The V gene is TRBV7-3, the J gene TRBJ1-2; D call uncertain. Germline V CDR1 and CDR2: SGHTA, FQGTGA. The length of the CDR3 is 13 residues. V gave up 5 bases and J gave up 8 bases, with 15 bases separating them. CDR3 sequence reads: CASSMDPSGGYTF. Here the CDR3 DNA reads TGTGCCAGCAGCATGGACCCTAGCGGGGGCTACACCTTC.